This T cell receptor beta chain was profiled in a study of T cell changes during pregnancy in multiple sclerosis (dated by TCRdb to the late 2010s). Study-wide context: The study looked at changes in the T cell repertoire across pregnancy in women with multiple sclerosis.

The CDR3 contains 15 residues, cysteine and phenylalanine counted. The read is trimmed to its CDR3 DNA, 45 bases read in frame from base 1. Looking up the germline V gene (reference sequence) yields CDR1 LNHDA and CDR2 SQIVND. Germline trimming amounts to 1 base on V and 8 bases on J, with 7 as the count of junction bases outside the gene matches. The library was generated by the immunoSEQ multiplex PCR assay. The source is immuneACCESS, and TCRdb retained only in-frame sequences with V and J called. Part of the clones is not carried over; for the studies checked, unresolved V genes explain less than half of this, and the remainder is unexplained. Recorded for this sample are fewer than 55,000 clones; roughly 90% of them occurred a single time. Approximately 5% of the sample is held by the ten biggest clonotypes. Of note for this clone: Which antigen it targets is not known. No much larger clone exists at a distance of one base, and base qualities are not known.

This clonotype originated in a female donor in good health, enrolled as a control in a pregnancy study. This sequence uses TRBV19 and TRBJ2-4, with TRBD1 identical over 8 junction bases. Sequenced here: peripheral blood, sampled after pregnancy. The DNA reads TGTGCCAGTAGTATAGGTGGACAGGGTTGGGACATTCAGTACTTC. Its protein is CASSIGGQGWDIQYF.